Below, 15 T cell receptor beta chains from the same sample are listed, as sequenced in a study of shared clonotypes between healthy human individuals. Profiled with immunoSEQ multiplex PCR; TCRdb holds only in-frame clones, not every one. Among around 980,000 clones listed, 75% to 85% were seen once. What was sequenced was memory CD4+ T cells from PBMCs. The subset denotes: CD45RA-negative fraction. These receptors originate from a man between 18 and 29 years old in good health. Some clones in this sample may be carry-over from other donors' samples.

This chain joins TRBV18 and TRBJ1-1; D may be TRBD1 (6 bases). V gave up 3 bases and J gave up 0 bases, with 14 bases separating them. Germline lookup yields CDR1 KGHSH and CDR2 LQKENI. The CDR3 has 16 amino acids. The DNA for the CDR3 is TGTGCCAGCTCACCCCCGAGGGGGGGCTTGAACACTGAAGCTTTCTTT. Translated, it gives CASSPPRGGLNTEAFF.

This chain's CDR3 is CASSFRTGGEQYF. Here the CDR3 DNA reads TGTGCCAGCAGCTTCCGGACCGGTGGCGAGCAGTACTTC. The rearrangement links TRBV7-2 to TRBJ2-7; D is undetermined. Trimming left V 3 bases short and J 6 bases short, with 12 bases between. The CDR3 totals 13 residues. Germline assignment: CDR1 SGHTA and CDR2 FQGNSA.

Here the CDR3 DNA reads TGTGCCAGCAGCTTAGTAGCGCAGGTGAGGTCCTACGAGCAGTACTTC. Its protein is CASSLVAQVRSYEQYF. The chain is built from TRBV11-2 and TRBJ2-7, with TRBD2 as a possible D gene (5 bases). This CDR3 comprises 16 residues. The germline CDR1 and CDR2 sequences are SGHAT and FQNNGV. Trimming cost V 1 base and J 1 base, with 14 bases left between them.

The chain carries TRBV7-2 and TRBJ2-2, with 9 positions matching TRBD2. This CDR3 comprises 12 residues. Germline assignment: CDR1 SGHTA and CDR2 FQGNSA. The CDR3 DNA sequence: TGTGTTTGCGGGAGGGCCCACGGGGAGCTGTTTTTT. Residues: CVCGRAHGELFF.

This clone appeared a single time. The CDR3 spells CASSLGDRGGTGELFF. The CDR3 bases are TGTGCCAGCAGCTTAGGAGACAGGGGTGGCACCGGGGAGCTGTTTTTT. This chain uses TRBV7-2 with TRBJ2-2; 8 positions agree with TRBD1. Per germline, CDR1 SGHTA and CDR2 FQGNSA. The CDR3 has 16 amino acids. V shed 1 base, J shed 4 bases, and the junction held 5 bases outside the gene matches.

The CDR3 here is CASSRQGNLDSPLHF. The CDR3 nucleotides are TGTGCCAGCAGCCGACAGGGGAACTTGGATTCACCCCTCCACTTT. The chain has TRBV2 and TRBJ1-6; TRBD1 matches at 8 bases. This CDR3 is 15 amino acids long. After removal of 6 bases from V and 8 bases from J, the junction contained 9 bases not matched to a gene. From germline, CDR1 is SNHLY and CDR2 FYNNEI. The variable domain in full, with the rest retrieved from reference TRBV2 and TRBJ1-6, is EPEVTQTPSHQVTQMGQEVILRCVPISNHLYFYWYRQILGQKVEFLVSFYNNEISEKSEIFDDQFSVERPDGSNFTLKIRSTKLEDSAMYFCASSRQGNLDSPLHFGNGTRLTVT.

The genes are TRBV27 and TRBJ1-2, with D unclear. The CDR3 sequence is 12 residues long. V gave up 6 bases and J gave up 3 bases, with 8 bases separating them. In germline, CDR1 is MNHEY, CDR2 SMNVEV (reference sequence). This CDR3 is CASRDLDYGYTF. CDR3 in DNA: TGTGCCAGCAGAGATTTGGACTATGGCTACACCTTC.

The rearrangement uses TRBV28 and TRBJ1-1, with unresolved D. The CDR3 has 15 residues. Germline CDR1 is MDHEN and CDR2 is SYDVKM. The germline V and J ends were trimmed by 2 bases and 0 bases, with 10 bases remaining between them. The CDR3 DNA sequence: TGTGCCAGCAGTTTAGGGCCCAGGTTGAACACTGAAGCTTTCTTT. Protein sequence: CASSLGPRLNTEAFF.

The chain uses TRBV28 and TRBJ2-7; the D is unclear. Germline lookup yields CDR1 MDHEN and CDR2 SYDVKM. V lost 5 bases to trimming and J lost 6 bases, with 8 bases between them. The CDR3 loop spans 11 amino acids. This CDR3 reads CASSLIAEQYF. CDR3 DNA sequence: TGTGCCAGCAGTCTCATCGCCGAGCAGTACTTC.

J is TRBJ1-4 and V is TRBV29-1, with 12 bases fitting TRBD1. Germline CDR1 and CDR2: SQVTM and ANQGSEA. V shed 7 bases and J 7 bases; nucleotides not matched to a gene: 7. The CDR3 is 14 residues long. The CDR3 is CSASGQGAGEKLFF. CDR3 nucleotides: TGCAGCGCCTCGGGACAGGGGGCTGGTGAAAAACTGTTTTTT.

This sequence joins TRBV5-1 and TRBJ2-1; TRBD1 might be the D (6 bases). The CDR3 has 16 amino acids. V was pared by 7 bases and J by 5 bases, with 22 bases between. Germline-derived CDR1 and CDR2 are SGHRS and YFSETQ. Here the CDR3 reads CASARTNRVPDNEQFF. Written as DNA, the CDR3 is TGCGCCAGCGCCCGTACCAACAGGGTGCCGGACAATGAGCAGTTCTTC.

The rearrangement links TRBV2 to TRBJ2-7; 10 bases agree with TRBD1. Trimming cost V 7 bases and J 3 bases; bases outside gene matches: 6. Germline lookup yields CDR1 SNHLY and CDR2 FYNNEI. CDR3 length: 14 residues. CDR3 protein: CASNEGQGHYEQYF. The CDR3 DNA reads TGTGCCAGCAATGAGGGACAGGGGCACTACGAGCAGTACTTC.

There are a few counts of this clone. The chain has TRBV10-3 and TRBJ1-5; D is unresolved. With 5 bases removed from V and 0 bases from J, the gap between germline ends came to 11 bases. The CDR3 has 15 residues. The germline CDR1 and CDR2 sequences are ENHRY and SYGVKD. The CDR3 DNA reads as TGTGCCATCAGTAAGACGGATGATAGCAATCAGCCCCAGCATTTT. It is translated as CAISKTDDSNQPQHF.

The V gene is TRBV28, the J gene TRBJ2-3; 13 bases map to TRBD2. There are 15 residues in the CDR3. The germline gives CDR1 MDHEN, CDR2 SYDVKM. V was clipped by 7 bases and J by 4 bases; unmatched bases: 5. CDR3 DNA: TGTGCCAGCACGGAACTAGCGGGAGGGCCAGATACGCAGTATTTT. It is translated as CASTELAGGPDTQYF. Variable domain in full (rest from reference TRBV28 and TRBJ2-3): DVKVTQSSRYLVKRTGEKVFLECVQDMDHENMFWYRQDPGLGLRLIYFSYDVKMKEKGDIPEGYSVSREKKERFSLILESASTNQTSMYLCASTELAGGPDTQYFGPGTRLTVL.

The chain combines TRBV23-1 with TRBJ2-7; D ambiguous. TRBV23-1 is an ORF; its function is uncertain. The V end was cut by 0 bases, the J end by 2 bases, with 14 bases between. The CDR3 covers 16 residues. Here the CDR3 reads CASSQSFFANTYEQYF. The CDR3 DNA sequence: TGCGCCAGCAGTCAATCGTTCTTCGCTAACACCTACGAGCAGTACTTC.